Below, one T cell receptor (beta chain) is given with its context. Only in-frame clones appear in the TCRdb table, and some are missing; sequencing was by immunoSEQ multiplex PCR. The sample lists 150,000 to 200,000 clones, about 90% occurring once. These data originate in a study of blood T cell repertoires in COVID-19. V lost 4 bases and J lost 4; bases outside the gene matches: 7. This CDR3 is 15 amino acids long. The germline CDR1 and CDR2 sequences are SQVTM and ANQGSEA. Sequenced: peripheral blood. This chain joins TRBV29-1 and TRBJ1-1, with 12 bases identical to TRBD1. The source of this sequence is a middle-aged man with acute or convalescent COVID-19. The CDR3 spells CSVVGTGGYGTEAFF. The CDR3 DNA reads as TGCAGCGTTGTCGGGACAGGGGGCTATGGCACTGAAGCTTTCTTT.